Listed below are T cell receptor beta chains from one sample, sequenced in a study of blood T cell repertoires in COVID-19. The table came from immunoSEQ multiplex PCR; TCRdb's copy has only in-frame clones and leaves some out. The table records fewer than 150,000 clones, 70% to 85% of them present only once. The source material was peripheral blood. Receptors were obtained from a woman aged 50 to 60 with acute or convalescent COVID-19. Both conserved end residues are part of each CDR3. The order of the fields is clone size, J gene, V gene, D gene, CDR3 protein, CDR3 DNA. A D gene is named only where the DNA matches it firmly. Clone size is stated in some rows and not others, as once, few, many or a class when expanded.

few TRBJ1-1 TRBV15 . CATSRSGIRDTEAFF TGTGCCACCAGCCGGAGTGGAATTAGAGACACTGAAGCTTTCTTT
. TRBJ1-2 TRBV5-5 . CASSLAASLGGGYGYTF TGTGCCAGCAGCTTGGCTGCGAGTTTGGGAGGGGGCTATGGCTACACCTTC
. TRBJ2-6 TRBV12-5 TRBD2 CASGPPRLAGTSGANVLTF TGTGCTAGTGGTCCCCCGAGACTAGCGGGGACCTCTGGGGCCAACGTCCTGACTTTC
. TRBJ2-3 TRBV10-1 . CASSDPGIITDTQYF TGCGCCAGCAGTGATCCCGGGATCATCACAGATACGCAGTATTTT
. TRBJ1-2 TRBV10-3 . CALRQRSLIGEYGYTF TGTGCCCTCCGACAAAGGTCCTTGATTGGGGAGTATGGCTACACCTTC
. TRBJ2-3 TRBV6-6 TRBD2 CASSRLAGGAVDTQYF TGTGCCAGCAGTCGACTAGCGGGGGGCGCGGTCGATACGCAGTATTTT
. TRBJ1-2 TRBV24-1 . CATSDLQGYGYTF TGTGCCACCAGTGACCTCCAGGGATACGGCTACACCTTC
. TRBJ1-1 TRBV29-1 . CSVEREGRAAFF TGCAGCGTTGAAAGGGAGGGGCGCGCAGCTTTCTTT
. TRBJ2-1 TRBV7-2 . CASSFLSVRWGGSEQFF TGTGCCAGCAGCTTTCTTAGCGTCAGATGGGGAGGAAGTGAGCAGTTCTTC
. TRBJ2-7 TRBV28 TRBD1 CASSPSPGTGDDFYEQYF TGTGCCAGCAGTCCGTCCCCCGGGACAGGGGACGATTTCTACGAGCAGTACTTC
. TRBJ1-2 TRBV29-1 TRBD1 CSGGQVNYGYTF TGCAGCGGGGGACAGGTGAACTATGGCTACACCTTC
. TRBJ1-1 TRBV27 . CASSLSWGDLNTEAFF TGTGCCAGCAGTTTATCTTGGGGGGACTTAAACACTGAAGCTTTCTTT
. TRBJ1-4 TRBV30 . CAWSVTGEKLFF TGTGCCTGGAGTGTAACTGGTGAAAAACTGTTTTTT
. TRBJ2-7 TRBV12-3/TRBV12-4 . CASSLGGSYEQYF TGTGCCAGCAGTTTAGGCGGCTCCTACGAGCAGTACTTC
few TRBJ1-5 TRBV12-3/TRBV12-4 . CASSLYQNQPQHF TGTGCCAGCAGTTTATATCAGAATCAGCCCCAGCATTTT
. TRBJ2-1 TRBV6-4 TRBD2 CASSAIAGSYNEQFF TGTGCCAGCAGTGCAATAGCGGGGTCTTACAATGAGCAGTTCTTC
. TRBJ2-1 TRBV24-1 TRBD1 CATSAAGQGPYNEQFF TGTGCCACCAGTGCCGCTGGACAGGGGCCTTACAATGAGCAGTTCTTC
. TRBJ2-7 TRBV3-1/TRBV3-2 TRBD2 CASSPTSGGSYEQYF TGTGCCAGCAGCCCGACTAGCGGGGGCTCCTACGAGCAGTACTTC
once TRBJ2-7 TRBV28 TRBD1 CASSRNRGAYEQYF TGTGCCAGCAGCCGCAACAGGGGCGCCTACGAGCAGTACTTC
once TRBJ2-7 TRBV21-1 . CASSRRGQAFSYEQYF TGTGCCAGCAGCAGGAGGGGACAGGCGTTTTCCTACGAGCAGTACTTC
. TRBJ1-6 TRBV11-2 TRBD1 CASSLGKGASPLHF TGTGCCAGCAGCTTAGGAAAGGGGGCCTCACCCCTCCACTTT
. TRBJ1-2 TRBV6-6 TRBD1 CASTADRANYGYTF TGTGCCAGCACTGCGGACAGGGCTAACTATGGCTACACCTTC
. TRBJ1-3 TRBV19 . CASKRSDSSSGNTIYF TGTGCCAGTAAAAGGAGCGACTCGAGCTCTGGAAACACCATATATTTT
. TRBJ1-1 TRBV5-5 . CASSYRYMNTEAFF TGTGCCAGCAGCTACCGATACATGAACACTGAAGCTTTCTTT
once TRBJ1-3 TRBV14 . CASSQVDFGNTIYF TGTGCCAGCAGCCAAGTAGATTTTGGAAACACCATATATTTT
. TRBJ2-2 TRBV2 . CASSEGRGGELFF TGTGCCAGCAGTGAAGGTCGCGGCGGGGAGCTGTTTTTT
. TRBJ1-2 TRBV7-2 . CASSSERIYGYTF TGTGCCAGCAGCTCCGAGCGGATCTATGGCTACACCTTC
. TRBJ1-1 TRBV27 . CASSVQGGAEAFF TGTGCCAGCAGTGTACAGGGAGGGGCTGAAGCTTTCTTT
. TRBJ1-6 TRBV6-5 . CASSFPSVSPLHF TGTGCCAGCAGTTTTCCCTCCGTATCACCCCTCCACTTT
. TRBJ1-6 TRBV27 . CASSWGGRDNSPLHF TGTGCCAGCAGTTGGGGGGGGCGTGATAATTCACCCCTCCACTTT
. TRBJ1-4 TRBV5-1 TRBD1 CASSLMPGQVNEKLFF TGCGCCAGCAGCTTAATGCCGGGACAGGTTAATGAAAAACTGTTTTTT
. TRBJ2-4 TRBV5-4 TRBD2 CASSPSGGDKNIQYF TGTGCCAGCAGCCCAAGCGGGGGGGACAAAAACATTCAGTACTTC
few TRBJ1-5 TRBV19 TRBD1 CASERQGALGNQPQHF TGTGCCAGTGAACGACAGGGGGCTTTGGGCAATCAGCCCCAGCATTTT
. TRBJ2-2 TRBV4-2 TRBD1 CASSQFGTGGAGTGELFF TGTGCCAGCAGCCAATTCGGGACAGGGGGCGCGGGAACCGGGGAGCTGTTTTTT
. TRBJ1-3 TRBV15 . CATSSRAGLGNTIYF TGTGCCACCAGCAGCAGGGCAGGGCTGGGAAACACCATATATTTT
. TRBJ1-1 TRBV4-1 TRBD1 CASSQADRGFYTEAFF TGCGCCAGCAGCCAGGCTGACAGGGGATTTTACACTGAAGCTTTCTTT
. TRBJ2-1 TRBV19 TRBD1 CASSSQGTGLNEQFF TGTGCCAGTAGCTCGCAGGGGACAGGGTTGAATGAGCAGTTCTTC
. TRBJ1-5 TRBV4-1 TRBD1 CASSQGAGQGNQPQHF TGCGCCAGCAGCCAAGGGGCCGGACAGGGAAATCAGCCCCAGCATTTT
. TRBJ2-7 TRBV23-1 TRBD2 CASKPSGENNSYEQYF TGCGCCAGCAAACCTAGCGGGGAAAATAACTCCTACGAGCAGTACTTC
. TRBJ1-5 TRBV19 . CASSTYSGGGNQPQHF TGTGCCAGTAGTACGTACTCGGGGGGCGGCAATCAGCCCCAGCATTTT
. TRBJ2-7 TRBV19 . CASSPDRWASYEQYF TGTGCCAGTAGCCCGGACAGATGGGCGTCCTACGAGCAGTACTTC
. TRBJ1-2 TRBV7-3 . CASSLTQGRGYTF TGTGCCAGCAGCTTAACCCAGGGCCGAGGCTACACCTTC
. TRBJ1-1 TRBV30 . CAWSLSRGGRAFF TGTGCCTGGAGTCTCTCCCGGGGGGGTAGAGCTTTCTTT
. TRBJ1-2 TRBV5-4 . CASSLGGQRYYGYTF TGTGCCAGCAGCTTGGGGGGCCAACGTTACTATGGCTACACCTTC
. TRBJ2-1 TRBV27 TRBD2 CASTLSGGRGNEQFF TGTGCCAGCACCCTTAGCGGGGGGCGCGGCAATGAGCAGTTCTTC
. TRBJ2-1 TRBV7-6 TRBD1 CASSLAWTGSYNEQFF TGTGCCAGCAGCTTAGCTTGGACAGGGTCCTACAATGAGCAGTTCTTC
. TRBJ2-3 TRBV6-1 . CASSEDRVQADTQYF TGTGCCAGCAGTGAAGACAGGGTTCAAGCAGATACGCAGTATTTT
once TRBJ2-2 TRBV29-1 . CSVARTATGGELFF TGCAGCGTGGCTAGGACAGCGACGGGCGGGGAGCTGTTTTTT
. TRBJ1-2 TRBV5-6 TRBD1 CASSRGQIANYGYTF TGTGCCAGCAGCCGGGGACAGATAGCTAACTATGGCTACACCTTC